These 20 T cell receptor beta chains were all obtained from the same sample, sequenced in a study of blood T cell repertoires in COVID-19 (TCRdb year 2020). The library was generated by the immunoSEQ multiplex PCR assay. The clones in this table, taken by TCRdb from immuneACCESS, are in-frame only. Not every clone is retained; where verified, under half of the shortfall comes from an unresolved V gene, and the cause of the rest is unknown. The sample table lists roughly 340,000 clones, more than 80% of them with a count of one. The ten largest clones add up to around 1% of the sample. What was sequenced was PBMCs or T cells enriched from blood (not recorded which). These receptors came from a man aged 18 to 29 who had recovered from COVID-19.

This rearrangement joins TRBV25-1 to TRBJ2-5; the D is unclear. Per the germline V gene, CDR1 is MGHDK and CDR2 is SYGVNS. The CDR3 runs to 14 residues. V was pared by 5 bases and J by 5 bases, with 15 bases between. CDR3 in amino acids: CASSNPSQIETQYF. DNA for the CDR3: TGTGCCAGCAGTAACCCCAGTCAAATTGAGACCCAGTACTTC.

As DNA, the CDR3 is TGTGCCAGCAGCAGACTAGACGGAAACGAGCAGTACTTC. Translated: CASSRLDGNEQYF. This chain connects TRBV6-5 to TRBJ2-7; TRBD2 is a possible D gene (6 bases). Germline V gives CDR1 MNHEY, CDR2 SVGAGI. Trimming shortened V by 6 bases and J by 5 bases, and 14 bases separated the two germline ends. The CDR3 is 13 amino acids.

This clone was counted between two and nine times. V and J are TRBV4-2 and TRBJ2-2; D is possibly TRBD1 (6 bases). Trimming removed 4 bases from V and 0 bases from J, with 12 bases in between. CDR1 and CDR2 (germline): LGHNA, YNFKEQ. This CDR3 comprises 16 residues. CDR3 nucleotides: TGTGCCAGCAGCCGCGGTGGGACACCGAACACCGGGGAGCTGTTTTTT. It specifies CASSRGGTPNTGELFF.

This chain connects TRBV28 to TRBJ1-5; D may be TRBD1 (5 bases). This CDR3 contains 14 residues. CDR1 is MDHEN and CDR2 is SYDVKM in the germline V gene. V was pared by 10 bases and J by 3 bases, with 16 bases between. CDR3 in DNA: TGTGCCACTCGTGCAGGGCCTGACAATCAGCCCCAGCATTTT. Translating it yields CATRAGPDNQPQHF.

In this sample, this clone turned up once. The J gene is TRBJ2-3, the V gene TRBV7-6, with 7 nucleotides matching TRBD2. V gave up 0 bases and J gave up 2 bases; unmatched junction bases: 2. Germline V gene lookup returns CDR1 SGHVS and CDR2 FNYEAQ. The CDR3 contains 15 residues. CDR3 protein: CASSLAGGSTDTQYF. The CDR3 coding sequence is TGTGCCAGCAGCTTAGCGGGGGGGTCCACAGATACGCAGTATTTT.

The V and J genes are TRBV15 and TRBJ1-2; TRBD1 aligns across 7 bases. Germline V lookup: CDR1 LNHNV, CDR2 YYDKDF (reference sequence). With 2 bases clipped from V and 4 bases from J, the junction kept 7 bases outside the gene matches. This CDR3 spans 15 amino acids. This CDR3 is CATSRRQGRAYGYTF. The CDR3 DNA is TGTGCCACCAGCAGAAGACAGGGTCGAGCCTATGGCTACACCTTC.

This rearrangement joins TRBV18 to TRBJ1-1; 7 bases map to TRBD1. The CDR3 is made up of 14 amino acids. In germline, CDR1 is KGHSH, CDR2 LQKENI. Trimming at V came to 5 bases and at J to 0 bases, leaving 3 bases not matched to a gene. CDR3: CASSSTGLNTEAFF. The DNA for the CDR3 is TGTGCCAGCTCATCGACAGGGTTGAACACTGAAGCTTTCTTT.

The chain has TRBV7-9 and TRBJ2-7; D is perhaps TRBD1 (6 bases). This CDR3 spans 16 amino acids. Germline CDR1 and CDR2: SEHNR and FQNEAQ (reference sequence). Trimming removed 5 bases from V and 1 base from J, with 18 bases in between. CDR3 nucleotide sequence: TGTGCCAGCAGCCCGATAACAGGGAGAGGGTCCTACGAGCAGTACTTC. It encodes CASSPITGRGSYEQYF.

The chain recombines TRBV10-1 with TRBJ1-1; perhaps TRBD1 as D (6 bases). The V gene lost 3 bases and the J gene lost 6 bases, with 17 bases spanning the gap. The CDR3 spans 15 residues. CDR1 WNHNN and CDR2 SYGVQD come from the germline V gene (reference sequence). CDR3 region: CASSDGFRDMAEAFF. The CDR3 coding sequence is TGCGCCAGCAGTGACGGATTTCGGGACATGGCTGAAGCTTTCTTT.

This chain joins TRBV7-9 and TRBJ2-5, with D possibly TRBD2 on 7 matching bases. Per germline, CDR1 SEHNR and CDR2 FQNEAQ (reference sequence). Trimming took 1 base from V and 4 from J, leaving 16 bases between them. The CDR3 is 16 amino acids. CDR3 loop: CASSLDGAGEGETQYF. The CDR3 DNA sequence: TGTGCCAGCAGCTTAGACGGGGCAGGGGAGGGAGAGACCCAGTACTTC.

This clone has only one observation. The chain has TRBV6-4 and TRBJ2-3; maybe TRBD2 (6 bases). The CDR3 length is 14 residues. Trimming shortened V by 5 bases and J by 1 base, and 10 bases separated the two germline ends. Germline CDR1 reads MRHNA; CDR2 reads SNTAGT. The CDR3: CASSLASGTDTQYF. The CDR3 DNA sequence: TGTGCCAGCAGTTTGGCTAGCGGCACAGATACGCAGTATTTT.

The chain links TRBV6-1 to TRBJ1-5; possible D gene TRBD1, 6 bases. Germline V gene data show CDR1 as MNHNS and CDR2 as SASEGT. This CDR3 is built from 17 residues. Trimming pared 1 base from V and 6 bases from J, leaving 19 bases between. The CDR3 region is CASSEGEYYRVGQPQHF. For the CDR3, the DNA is TGTGCCAGCAGTGAAGGGGAATATTACAGGGTCGGTCAGCCCCAGCATTTT.

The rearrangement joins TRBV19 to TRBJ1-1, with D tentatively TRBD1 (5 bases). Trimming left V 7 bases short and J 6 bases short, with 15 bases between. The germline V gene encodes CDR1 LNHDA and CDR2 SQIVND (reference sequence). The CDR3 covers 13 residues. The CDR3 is CASKFGGAPEAFF. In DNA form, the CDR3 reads TGTGCCAGTAAATTCGGAGGGGCGCCTGAAGCTTTCTTT.

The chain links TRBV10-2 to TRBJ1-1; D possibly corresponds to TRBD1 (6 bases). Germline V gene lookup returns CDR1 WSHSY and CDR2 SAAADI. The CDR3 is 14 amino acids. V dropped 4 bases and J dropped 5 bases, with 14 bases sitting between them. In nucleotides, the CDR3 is TGCGCCAGCAGTGGGCAGGGGCCTAATACTGAAGCTTTCTTT. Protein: CASSGQGPNTEAFF.

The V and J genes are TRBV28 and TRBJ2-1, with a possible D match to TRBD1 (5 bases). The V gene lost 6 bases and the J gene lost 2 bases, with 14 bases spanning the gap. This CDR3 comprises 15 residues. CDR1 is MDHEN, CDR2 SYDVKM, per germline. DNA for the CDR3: TGTGCCAGCAGACCGAGACAGAGGCCCTACAATGAGCAGTTCTTC. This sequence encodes CASRPRQRPYNEQFF.

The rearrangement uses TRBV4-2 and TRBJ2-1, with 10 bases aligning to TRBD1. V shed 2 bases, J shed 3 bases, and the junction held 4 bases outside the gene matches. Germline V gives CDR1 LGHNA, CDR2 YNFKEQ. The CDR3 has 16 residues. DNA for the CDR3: TGTGCCAGCAGCCAATCTCGGGACAGGGGCTACAATGAGCAGTTCTTC. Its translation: CASSQSRDRGYNEQFF.

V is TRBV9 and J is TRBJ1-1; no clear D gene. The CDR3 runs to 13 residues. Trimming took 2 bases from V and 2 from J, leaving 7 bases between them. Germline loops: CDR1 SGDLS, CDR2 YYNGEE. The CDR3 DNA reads TGTGCCAGCAGCGTCTTAGCTAACACTGAAGCTTTCTTT. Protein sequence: CASSVLANTEAFF.

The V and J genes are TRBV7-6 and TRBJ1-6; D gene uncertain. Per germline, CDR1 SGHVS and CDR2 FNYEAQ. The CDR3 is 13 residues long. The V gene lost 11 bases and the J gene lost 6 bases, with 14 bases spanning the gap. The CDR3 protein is CARTSGVNSPLHF. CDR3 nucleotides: TGTGCCCGCACCAGCGGGGTTAATTCACCCCTCCACTTT.

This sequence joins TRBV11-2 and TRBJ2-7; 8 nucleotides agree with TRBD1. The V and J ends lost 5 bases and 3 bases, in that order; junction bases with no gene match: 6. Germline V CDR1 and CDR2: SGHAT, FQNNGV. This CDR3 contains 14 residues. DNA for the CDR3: TGTGCCAGCAGCCCCCGGGACAGGCTCTACGAGCAGTACTTC. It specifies CASSPRDRLYEQYF.

Here the CDR3 DNA reads TGTGCCAGCAGCTTCCCCGGGGTTGATAGCGGCTACACCTTC. This codes for CASSFPGVDSGYTF. The rearrangement uses TRBV5-8 and TRBJ1-2; D not resolved. V was cut by 2 bases and J by 8 bases, with 16 bases left in between. The germline V gene encodes CDR1 SGHTS and CDR2 YDEGEE. This CDR3 has 14 amino acids.